This entry lists 12 T cell receptor beta chains sequenced from one sample in a study of vaccination and CD4 T cells after COVID-19. Treatment noted: approximately nine-day PBMC culture with coronavirus spike peptide pools or control peptides (ViraFEST assay). Their antigens are not known. Sequencing of cultured CD4+ T cell DNA used the Oncomine TCR Beta short-read assay. MiXCR was run by TCRdb on the PCR reads, yielding one entry per CDR3 protein. The repertoire has roughly 9,800 distinct CDR3 sequences, 45% to 55% of them found once; the top ten carry 12%. The sequencing input was CD4+ T cells from blood, cultured in vitro. The receptors originated from a human donor who had recovered from COVID-19.

The rearrangement links TRBV18 to TRBJ1-2; D is perhaps TRBD1 (5 bases). This CDR3 is 14 amino acids long. Germline CDR1 reads KGHSH; CDR2 reads LQKENI. With 4 bases removed from V and 8 bases from J, the gap between germline ends came to 17 bases. The CDR3 loop is CASSRPTDTMGYTF. The CDR3, as DNA: TGTGCCAGCTCACGCCCGACAGATACTATGGGCTACACCTTC.

This clonotype was seen a few times. The rearrangement joins TRBV7-2 to TRBJ2-3; either TRBD1 or TRBD2 may supply D (6 bases each). V was shortened by 0 bases and J by 5 bases, with 12 bases between the two germline ends. The CDR3 contains 15 residues. From germline, CDR1 is SGHTA and CDR2 FQGNSA. The CDR3 loop reads CASSLAGGLGDTQYF. The DNA of the CDR3 is TGTGCCAGCAGCTTAGCTGGGGGGCTTGGAGATACGCAGTATTTT.

Note on this clonotype: The junction does not match germline at one end; this may be a read error. The rearrangement uses TRBV6-1 and TRBJ2-3, with 9 bases lining up with TRBD2. The germline V gene encodes CDR1 MNHNS and CDR2 SASEGT. The CDR3 runs to 14 residues. The CDR3 region is CASPGLASTDTQYF. The CDR3 DNA sequence: TGCGCCAGCCCGGGACTAGCCAGCACAGATACGCAGTATTTT.

The table lists this clonotype with a few counts. The rearrangement joins TRBV11-2 to TRBJ1-2; 8 bases agree with TRBD1. CDR3 size: 14 residues. J lost 7 bases, V lost 4 bases, and 8 bases had no gene match. Germline V lookup: CDR1 SGHAT, CDR2 FQNNGV. The CDR3 sequence: CASSSLDRAGGYTF. The CDR3 nucleotides are TGTGCCAGCAGCTCCCTGGACAGGGCGGGTGGCTACACCTTC.

This clonotype has a handful of counts. The CDR3 DNA reads TGCAGTGCTAGAGGAGGGACAGCTAGCACAGATACGCAGTATTTT. Its protein product is CSARGGTASTDTQYF. This chain uses TRBV20-1 with TRBJ2-3; 7 bases agree with TRBD1. V shed 1 base, J shed 0 bases, and the junction held 4 bases outside the gene matches. This CDR3 contains 15 residues. Germline CDR1 is DFQATT and CDR2 is SNEGSKA (reference sequence).

The sample holds one count of this clonotype. The chain carries TRBV6-2 or TRBV6-3 and TRBJ2-3; 12 bases align to TRBD2. This CDR3 is 18 amino acids long. V dropped 6 bases and J dropped 2; count of bases not matched to a gene: 12. Germline V lookup: CDR1 MNHEY, CDR2 SVGEGT. CDR3 residues: CASRSVASGGGYTDTQYF. DNA for the CDR3: TGTGCCAGCAGATCCGTCGCTAGCGGGGGGGGCTACACAGATACGCAGTATTTT.

The gene calls are TRBV30 and TRBJ2-1; the D is unclear. V was clipped by 3 bases and J by 8 bases, with 17 bases between them. This CDR3 has 14 residues. Germline V gives CDR1 GTSNPN, CDR2 SVGIG (reference sequence). This chain's CDR3 is CAWRGLMVGDEQFF. The CDR3 nucleotides read TGTGCCTGGAGAGGCTTGATGGTGGGCGATGAGCAGTTCTTC.

The chain combines TRBV11-2 with TRBJ1-1, with no clear D. Trimming removed 1 base at V and 7 bases at J, with 10 bases between. Germline V gene data show CDR1 as SGHAT and CDR2 as FQNNGV. This CDR3 region has 13 residues. The CDR3 coding sequence is TGTGCCAGCAGCTTAGGGCAGGTGAATGAAGCTTTCTTT. This encodes CASSLGQVNEAFF.

This clonotype was counted a few times. The chain combines TRBV20-1 with TRBJ1-5; D is ambiguous. CDR3 length: 14 residues. Trimming took 0 bases from V and 0 from J, leaving 6 bases between them. Germline V gene lookup returns CDR1 DFQATT and CDR2 SNEGSKA (reference sequence). The CDR3, as DNA: TGCAGTGCTAGAGACAGGTCTAGCAATCAGCCCCAGCATTTT. The encoded protein is CSARDRSSNQPQHF.

This sequence joins TRBV5-5 and TRBJ1-2; TRBD1 might be the D (5 bases). CDR3 size: 15 residues. V lost 0 bases, J lost 0 bases, and 9 bases lay in between. Germline V gene lookup returns CDR1 SGHKS and CDR2 YYEKEE (reference sequence). DNA for the CDR3: TGTGCCAGCAGCTTGGCCGGGGGACCTAACTATGGCTACACCTTC. This codes for CASSLAGGPNYGYTF. Supplemented by reference TRBV5-5 and TRBJ1-2, the full variable domain reads DAGVTQSPTHLIKTRGQQVTLRCSPISGHKSVSWYQQVLGQGPQFIFQYYEKEERGRGNFPDRFSARQFPNYSSELNVNALLLGDSALYLCASSLAGGPNYGYTFGSGTRLTVV.

The count of this clonotype is one. The gene calls are TRBV7-2 and TRBJ2-7; D ambiguous. The CDR3 extends over 15 amino acids. Between the trimmed V and J ends, which lost 0 bases and 6 bases, there was a span of 15 bases. CDR1 and CDR2 (germline): SGHTA, FQGNSA. CDR3 nucleotides: TGTGCCAGCAGCTTAGCGCCTGGTGGGATGGGCGAGCAGTACTTC. It codes for CASSLAPGGMGEQYF.

The chain links TRBV19 to TRBJ2-5, with D perhaps assigned TRBD1 or TRBD2 (6 bases each). The V end was cut by 5 bases, the J end by 4 bases, with 14 bases between. From germline, CDR1 is LNHDA and CDR2 SQIVND (reference sequence). This CDR3 is built from 14 residues. CDR3 sequence: CASSPRGRGETQYF. The CDR3 DNA follows: TGTGCCAGTAGTCCCCGGGGGCGGGGAGAGACCCAGTACTTC.